This T cell receptor (beta chain) is drawn from a study of control samples from healthy donors and cancer patients. Data came from immunoSEQ multiplex PCR; TCRdb stores just in-frame clones and leaves some out. Of 95,000 to 100,000 clones listed, roughly 78% are singletons. Germline V CDR1 and CDR2: SQVTM, ANQGSEA. After removal of 7 bases from V and 4 bases from J, the junction contained 11 bases not matched to a gene. The CDR3 runs 14 residues. This TCR was recovered from a man aged 60-69 years in good health. The sequencing input was blood. The V gene is TRBV29-1, the J gene TRBJ2-7; TRBD1 aligns across 9 bases. DNA of the CDR3: TGCAGCGCCCTCTCCTGGGACAGGGATTACGAGCAGTACTTC. Translating it yields CSALSWDRDYEQYF.